This T cell receptor (beta chain) comes out of a study of blood T cell dynamics during melanoma immunotherapy. Study-level findings and limits: Clones driving repertoire changes may be melanoma-specific or general immune activation.

Notes on this clone: Its antigen is as yet unknown.

Germline values: CDR1 SNHLY, CDR2 FYNNEI. The ends were cut back, 4 bases at V and 4 bases at J, with 13 bases in the middle. The CDR3 covers 14 residues. Time point of the sample: pre-treatment baseline. Samples come from before therapy and from week 3 after the first blockade cycle. At 12 weeks after first infusion, RECIST 1.1 defined response for most patients. Sequenced by immunoSEQ multiplex PCR; TCRdb stores in-frame clones only, minus some. The table lists about 10,000 clones, approximately 90% of them singletons, with over 9.5% in the top ten. This specimen was blood, taken from a patient treated with checkpoint blockade. The sequence was obtained from a human donor with melanoma. V gene TRBV2 combines with J gene TRBJ1-1, with D perhaps TRBD1 (5 bases). DNA for the CDR3: TGTGCCAGCAGTGGTCGGGGGACGGGCACTGAAGCTTTCTTT. This encodes CASSGRGTGTEAFF.